The subject of this entry is one TCR beta chain. Its matching antigen is unknown. PCR employed 60 Vbeta and 13 Jbeta primers. TCRdb keeps only in-frame clones here, not all; method: immunoSEQ multiplex PCR. This table holds under 80,000 clones, roughly 75% found once. Unmatched junction bases numbered 8, after V lost 4 bases and J lost 4 bases. Germline V gives CDR1 MDHEN, CDR2 SYDVKM. The CDR3 consists of 15 residues. These data belong to a study of cytomegalovirus exposure and HLA in healthy donors. For the study at large: Unique TCRs numbering roughly 85 million, obtained from HLA-typed donors, made up an early data release.

Study-wide results and caveats: In a later analysis, common viral pathogens appeared linked to several of the most significant clusters.

The clonotype originates from a woman aged 40-49 years in good health and CMV-seronegative. Specimen: PBMCs. The chain uses TRBV28 and TRBJ1-2, with 8 positions matching TRBD1. The CDR3 nucleotides read TGTGCCAGCAGTTCAGGGACAGGTCTTGTCTATGGCTACACCTTC. Its protein is CASSSGTGLVYGYTF.